The 19 T cell receptor beta chains below all came from one sample that was sequenced in a study of brain metastases from non-small cell lung cancer (dated by TCRdb to about 2019). The library was built by means of the immunoSEQ multiplex PCR assay. Sourced from immuneACCESS, this table was stored by TCRdb with only in-frame sequences that have V and J called. A share of the clones is absent; for the studies checked, an unresolved V gene accounts for under half, and the remainder has no known explanation. Across this sample there are around 2,400 clones, with about 85% seen only once. 6.3% of the sample lies in the top ten. Input material: primary lung tumor tissue. The cell subset or site label on this specimen signifies: primary lung tumor paired with brain metastasis. Source of these receptors: a donor at least 40 years old with non-small cell lung cancer.

The CDR3 loop reads CASSLLGGQETQYF. The CDR3 DNA sequence: TGTGCCAGCAGTTTATTGGGCGGCCAAGAGACCCAGTACTTC. The gene calls are TRBV27 and TRBJ2-5, with D uncertain. The germline CDR1 and CDR2 sequences are MNHEY and SMNVEV (reference sequence). There are 14 residues in the CDR3. Trimming stripped 1 base from V and 1 base from J, with 7 bases between.

The rearrangement links TRBV28 to TRBJ1-1; D is ambiguous. CDR1 and CDR2 (germline): MDHEN, SYDVKM. The CDR3 covers 14 residues. V lost 3 bases and J 1 base, leaving 9 bases between the germline ends. CDR3 coding DNA: TGTGCCAGCAGTTTGGCCGCCCAGAACACTGAAGCTTTCTTT. This sequence encodes CASSLAAQNTEAFF.

The V call is TRBV18, the J call TRBJ2-3; the D is unclear. CDR3 length: 17 residues. Trimming took 0 bases from V and 0 from J, leaving 13 bases between them. Germline V gives CDR1 KGHSH, CDR2 LQKENI. The CDR3 reads CASSPPTIAPSTDTQYF. The CDR3 DNA is TGTGCCAGCTCACCACCTACAATCGCGCCTAGCACAGATACGCAGTATTTT. The full variable domain, in which reference TRBV18 and TRBJ2-3 provide the parts outside the CDR3, is NAGVMQNPRHLVRRRGQEARLRCSPMKGHSHVYWYRQLPEEGLKFMVYLQKENIIDESGMPKERFSAEFPKEGPSILRIQQVVRGDSAAYFCASSPPTIAPSTDTQYFGPGTRLTVL.

The chain joins TRBV6-2 or TRBV6-3 to TRBJ2-7; no firm D call. V shed 6 bases and J shed 0 bases, with 3 bases lying between them. Germline assignment: CDR1 MNHEY and CDR2 SVGEGT. The CDR3 consists of 11 residues. The chain's CDR3 is CASSVSYEQYF. The DNA for the CDR3 is TGTGCCAGCAGCGTCTCCTACGAGCAGTACTTC.

The chain employs TRBV5-1 and TRBJ1-6, with 7 nucleotides matching TRBD1. The V and J ends lost 7 bases and 7 bases, in that order; junction bases with no gene match: 8. The CDR3 covers 14 residues. Germline values: CDR1 SGHRS, CDR2 YFSETQ. This CDR3 is CASAPGQPNSPLHF. For the CDR3, the DNA is TGCGCCAGCGCACCGGGACAGCCGAATTCACCCCTCCACTTT.

This clone was detected once. The V and J genes are TRBV21-1 and TRBJ1-6. TRBV21-1 is assigned pseudogene status. This CDR3 is 16 amino acids long. This CDR3 is CASSKSRDSAYSPLHF. The CDR3 DNA is TGTGCCAGCAGCAAGAGCCGGGACTCGGCCTATTCACCCCTCCACTTT.

This clone was found once. The chain recombines TRBV28 with TRBJ1-6, with TRBD1 identical over 9 bases. CDR1 and CDR2 from the germline V gene are MDHEN and SYDVKM. J was trimmed by 6 bases and V by 2 bases; bases with no gene match: 5. This CDR3 contains 16 residues. CDR3 nucleotides: TGTGCCAGCAGTTTAACAGGGGGCGCAAGTAATTCACCCCTCCACTTT. Its protein is CASSLTGGASNSPLHF.

Details on this clone: A read error may account for a junction end that differs from germline. Other DNA sequences from this sample encode an identical CDR3 as well. The V call is TRBV4-2, the J call TRBJ2-7, with 9 bases lining up with TRBD2. Germline V gene sequence: CDR1 LGHNA, CDR2 YNFKEQ. This CDR3 is built from 15 residues. This CDR3 is CASSHSSGDSYEQYF. The DNA of the CDR3 is TGTGCCAGCAGCCATTCTAGCGGGGATTCTTACGAGCAATACTTC.

This chain joins TRBV27 and TRBJ2-1, with 11 bases aligning to TRBD2. This CDR3 contains 18 residues. The V segment lost 6 bases and the J segment 3 bases; nucleotides outside the gene matches: 13. Per germline, CDR1 MNHEY and CDR2 SMNVEV (reference sequence). In nucleotides, the CDR3 is TGTGCCAGCAGCCGAGATGGGACTAGCGGATCCTTCTACAATGAGCAGTTCTTC. Translation: CASSRDGTSGSFYNEQFF.

The chain uses TRBV12-5 and TRBJ2-1; a weak D match, TRBD1 (6 bases). Germline loops: CDR1 LGHNT, CDR2 FRNRAP. V dropped 5 bases and J dropped 9 bases, with 17 bases sitting between them. The CDR3 extends over 14 amino acids. This chain's CDR3 is CASGPNGGLGEQFF. In DNA form, the CDR3 reads TGTGCTAGTGGTCCAAATGGGGGCCTCGGTGAGCAGTTCTTC.

The chain combines TRBV5-6 with TRBJ2-5; D remains ambiguous. Trimming cost V 2 bases and J 5 bases, with 10 bases left between them. Germline assignment: CDR1 SGHDT and CDR2 YYEEEE. This CDR3 region has 13 residues. Written as DNA, the CDR3 is TGTGCCAGCAGCTTCAAAGGCGTGGAGACCCAGTACTTC. It codes for CASSFKGVETQYF.

The chain links TRBV9 to TRBJ2-2; D gene unclear. Trimming shortened V by 4 bases and J by 9 bases, and 13 bases separated the two germline ends. Germline CDR1 reads SGDLS; CDR2 reads YYNGEE. This CDR3 spans 13 amino acids. CDR3 bases: TGTGCCAGCAGCCCCACACTTTCCAGGGAGCTGTTTTTT. Residues: CASSPTLSRELFF. Based on the CDR3 plus reference TRBV9 and TRBJ2-2, the full variable domain is DSGVTQTPKHLITATGQRVTLRCSPRSGDLSVYWYQQSLDQGLQFLIQYYNGEERAKGNILERFSAQQFPDLHSELNLSSLELGDSALYFCASSPTLSRELFFGEGSRLTVL.

The chain has TRBV10-2 and TRBJ1-5; D is perhaps TRBD1 (6 bases). Germline CDR1 WSHSY, CDR2 SAAADI. This CDR3 comprises 13 residues. The V end was cut by 3 bases, the J end by 7 bases, with 10 bases between. CDR3 coding DNA: TGCGCCAGCAGTGAACAGGGCCGGCAGCCCCAGCATTTT. It translates to CASSEQGRQPQHF.

This clone was seen once. V is TRBV7-9 and J is TRBJ2-5; TRBD2 agrees at 8 bases. This CDR3 region has 16 residues. Trimming at V came to 6 bases and at J to 1 base, leaving 10 bases not matched to a gene. Germline V gene lookup returns CDR1 SEHNR and CDR2 FQNEAQ (reference sequence). The CDR3 DNA follows: TGTGCCAGCAGGTGGATAGCGGGGAGCAGCCAAGAGACCCAGTACTTC. It translates to CASRWIAGSSQETQYF.

The chain joins TRBV2 to TRBJ2-5; no definite D call. The CDR3 runs to 14 residues. CDR1 and CDR2 from the germline V gene are SNHLY and FYNNEI. The V and J ends lost 4 bases and 2 bases respectively, with 11 bases between them. CDR3 in amino acids: CASSVSYGQETQYF. CDR3 DNA: TGTGCCAGCAGTGTGAGCTACGGACAAGAGACCCAGTACTTC.

The J gene is TRBJ1-1, the V gene TRBV12-3 or TRBV12-4; D may be TRBD1 (5 bases). This CDR3 is built from 12 residues. CDR3 sequence reads: CSSSRANTEAFF. For the CDR3, the DNA is TGTTCATCATCCAGGGCCAACACTGAAGCTTTCTTT.

This clone was counted a single time. V gene TRBV27 combines with J gene TRBJ2-3, with 8 bases that match TRBD2. The germline gives CDR1 MNHEY, CDR2 SMNVEV (reference sequence). J gave up 6 bases and V 4 bases, and 9 bases lay outside the gene matches. The CDR3 contains 15 residues. The CDR3 nucleotides read TGTGCCAGCAGTTCCTGGACTAGCATTCTTGATACGCAGTATTTT. Amino acid sequence: CASSSWTSILDTQYF.

This clone appeared a few times. In the same sample, other DNA sequences code for this CDR3. The chain uses TRBV12-3 or TRBV12-4 and TRBJ2-7, with D unresolved. Trimming pared 6 bases from V and 6 bases from J, leaving 9 bases between. The CDR3 extends over 11 amino acids. This chain's CDR3 is CASSYGSEQYF. The CDR3 nucleotides are TGTGCCAGCAGCTACGGAAGCGAGCAGTACTTC.

J is TRBJ2-4 and V is TRBV4-1; 10 positions agree with TRBD2. CDR1 is MGHRA and CDR2 is YSYEKL in the germline V gene. This CDR3 has 19 residues. Trimming took 0 bases from V and 4 from J; bases not matched to a gene: 12. The CDR3 sequence is CASSQEGPTSGYIKNIQYF. The CDR3 DNA is TGCGCCAGCAGCCAAGAAGGGCCGACTAGCGGGTACATAAAAAACATTCAGTACTTC.